This T cell receptor (beta chain) was retrieved from a study of T cell responses to AZD1222 COVID-19 vaccine. The CDR3 is 12 amino acids. Looked up from germline, CDR1 is SQVTM and CDR2 is ANQGSEA. The germline V and J ends were trimmed by 3 bases and 2 bases, with 5 bases remaining between them. Produced via immunoSEQ multiplex PCR; TCRdb's table is partial and in-frame only. This table has 140,000 or so clones, 90% to 95% appearing once. A word on this clone: Its antigen is not known.

Study conclusions and caveats: Following two doses of AZD1222, Spike-specific TCR breadth and depth rose.

The TCR was taken from an adult who had recovered from COVID-19. The sample in question was peripheral blood, obtained after recovery from COVID-19. The V call is TRBV29-1, the J call TRBJ1-5; D not certain. CDR3 sequence reads: CSVEEGNQPQHF. CDR3 DNA: TGCAGCGTTGAGGAGGGCAATCAGCCCCAGCATTTT.